This TCR beta chain was captured by sequencing in a study of T cell changes during pregnancy in multiple sclerosis. Method: immunoSEQ multiplex PCR; TCRdb's copy keeps in-frame clones and lacks some. The sample has approximately 85,000 clones, less than 95% seen once. V shed 3 bases and J shed 3 bases, with 5 bases lying between them. From germline, CDR1 is DFQATT and CDR2 SNEGSKA (reference sequence). CDR3 size: 11 residues. The chain combines TRBV20-1 with TRBJ1-1; D gene ambiguous. This TCR was sampled from a female donor with multiple sclerosis, enrolled in a pregnancy study. The material sequenced was peripheral blood, taken in the third trimester of pregnancy. CDR3 DNA sequence: TGCAGTGCTAGTAGAGACACTGAAGCTTTCTTT. It specifies CSASRDTEAFF.